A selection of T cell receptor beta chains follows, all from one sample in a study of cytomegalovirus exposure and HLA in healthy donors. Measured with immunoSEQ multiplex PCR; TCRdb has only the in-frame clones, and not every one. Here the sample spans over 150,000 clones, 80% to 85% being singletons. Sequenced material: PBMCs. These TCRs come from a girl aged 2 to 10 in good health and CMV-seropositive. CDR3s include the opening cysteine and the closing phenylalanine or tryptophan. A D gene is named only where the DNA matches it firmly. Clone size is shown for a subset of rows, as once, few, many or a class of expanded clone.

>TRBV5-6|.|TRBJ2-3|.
CASSVVGEADTQYF
TGTGCCAGCAGCGTTGTGGGGGAGGCAGATACGCAGTATTTT
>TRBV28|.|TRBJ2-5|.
CASTKRGFRRDETQYF
TGTGCCAGCACCAAAAGGGGGTTCCGAAGAGATGAGACCCAGTACTTC
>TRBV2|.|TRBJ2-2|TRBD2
CASSEITSANTGELFF
TGTGCCAGCAGTGAAATTACTAGCGCAAACACCGGGGAGCTGTTTTTT
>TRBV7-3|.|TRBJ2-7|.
CASSLIARGIRYEQYF
TGTGCCAGCAGCTTAATTGCGAGGGGGATCAGGTACGAGCAGTACTTC
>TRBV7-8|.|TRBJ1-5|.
CASSPGRVNSQPQHF
TGTGCCAGCAGCCCTGGCCGGGTAAATTCCCAGCCCCAGCATTTT
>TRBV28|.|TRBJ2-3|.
CASSSRRTSTDTQYF
TGTGCCAGCAGTTCGCGGCGAACTAGCACAGATACGCAGTATTTT
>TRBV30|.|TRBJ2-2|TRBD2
CAWTKLATNTGELFF
TGTGCCTGGACCAAACTAGCGACGAACACCGGGGAGCTGTTTTTT
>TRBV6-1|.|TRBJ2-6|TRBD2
CASSELAGYSGANVLTF
TGTGCCAGCAGTGAACTAGCGGGGTACTCTGGGGCCAACGTCCTGACTTTC
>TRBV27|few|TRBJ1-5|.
CASSLPGRNQPQHF
TGTGCCAGCAGCCTTCCAGGGCGGAATCAGCCCCAGCATTTT
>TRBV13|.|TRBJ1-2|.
CASSLVLTVRGYGYTF
TGTGCCAGCAGCTTAGTTCTGACAGTGCGAGGCTATGGCTACACCTTC
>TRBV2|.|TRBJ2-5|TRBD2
CASSRRGREEGEETQYF
TGTGCCAGCAGTCGCCGGGGGAGGGAGGAGGGCGAAGAGACCCAGTACTTC
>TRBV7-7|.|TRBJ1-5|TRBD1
CASSLVIMTQGDNQPQHF
TGTGCTAGCAGCTTAGTTATCATGACACAGGGGGACAATCAGCCCCAGCATTTT
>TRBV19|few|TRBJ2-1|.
CASSIIPSSYNEQFF
TGTGCCAGTAGTATCATACCGAGCTCCTACAATGAGCAGTTCTTC
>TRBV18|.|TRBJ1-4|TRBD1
CASSPPGTGREKLFF
TGTGCCAGCTCACCCCCCGGGACAGGGCGGGAAAAACTGTTTTTT
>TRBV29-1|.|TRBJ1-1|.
CSVRIDYTEAFF
TGCAGCGTTAGGATAGACTACACTGAAGCTTTCTTT
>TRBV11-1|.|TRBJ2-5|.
CASSLEAAKETQYF
TGTGCCAGCAGCTTAGAAGCGGCAAAAGAGACCCAGTACTTC
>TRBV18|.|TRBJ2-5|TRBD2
CASSPPSREETQYF
TGTGCCAGCTCACCACCTTCGCGGGAGGAGACCCAGTACTTC
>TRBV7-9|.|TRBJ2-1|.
CASSGPLNNEQFF
TGTGCCAGCAGCGGCCCTCTTAACAATGAGCAGTTCTTC
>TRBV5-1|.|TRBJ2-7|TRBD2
CASSRPGTSRSSYEQYF
TGCGCCAGCAGCCGTCCCGGGACTAGCCGGTCCTCCTACGAGCAGTACTTC
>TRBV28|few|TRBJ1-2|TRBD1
CASSEGTEFYGYTF
TGTGCCAGCAGTGAGGGGACAGAGTTCTATGGCTACACCTTC
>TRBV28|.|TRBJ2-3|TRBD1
CASRSPGTGDTDTQYF
TGTGCCAGCAGGTCCCCCGGGACAGGGGACACAGATACGCAGTATTTT
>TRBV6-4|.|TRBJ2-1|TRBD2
CASSVAGREGPNNEQFF
TGTGCCAGCAGTGTTGCCGGGCGGGAGGGTCCCAACAATGAGCAGTTCTTC
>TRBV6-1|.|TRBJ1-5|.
CASSEKPGTPYSNQPQHF
TGTGCCAGCAGTGAAAAGCCGGGGACACCTTATAGCAATCAGCCCCAGCATTTT
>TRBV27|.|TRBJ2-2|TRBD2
CASRLAGGGGELFF
TGTGCCAGCCGGCTAGCGGGAGGGGGCGGGGAGCTGTTTTTT
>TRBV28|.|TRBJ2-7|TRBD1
CASSFPGQSKQYF
TGTGCCAGCAGTTTCCCGGGACAGAGTAAGCAGTACTTC
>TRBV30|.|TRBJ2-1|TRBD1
CAWSPLGTGGKLDEQFF
TGTGCCTGGAGTCCCTTGGGGACAGGGGGGAAGCTAGATGAGCAGTTCTTC
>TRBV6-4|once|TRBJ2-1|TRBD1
CASSPAGGSFEQFF
TGTGCCAGCAGTCCGGCAGGGGGCTCTTTTGAGCAGTTCTTC
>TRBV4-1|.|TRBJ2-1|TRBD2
CASSSAAGGWDNEQFF
TGCGCCAGCAGCTCGGCGGCGGGAGGATGGGACAATGAGCAGTTCTTC
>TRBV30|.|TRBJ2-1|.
CAWSVKGGQFF
TGTGCCTGGAGTGTCAAAGGGGGGCAGTTCTTC
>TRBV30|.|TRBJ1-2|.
CAWSVPATGINYGYTF
TGTGCCTGGAGTGTACCGGCCACAGGGATCAACTATGGCTACACCTTC
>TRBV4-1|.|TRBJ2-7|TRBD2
CASSPGEGPYEQYF
TGCGCCAGCAGCCCCGGGGAGGGACCCTACGAGCAGTACTTC
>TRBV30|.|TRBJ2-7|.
CAWSVGAGIYEQYF
TGTGCCTGGAGTGTAGGGGCAGGAATCTACGAGCAGTACTTC
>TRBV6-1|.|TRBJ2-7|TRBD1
CASRPGQITYEQYF
TGTGCCAGCAGACCGGGACAGATTACCTACGAGCAGTACTTC
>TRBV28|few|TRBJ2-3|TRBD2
CASSLAGRTDTQYF
TGTGCCAGCAGTCTAGCGGGAAGGACAGATACGCAGTATTTT
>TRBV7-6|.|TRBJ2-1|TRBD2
CASSPAGLAGGNEQFF
TGTGCCAGCAGCCCAGCGGGACTAGCGGGAGGCAATGAGCAGTTCTTC
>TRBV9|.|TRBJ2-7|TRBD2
CASSVNPGLAGVVRWSHEQYF
TGTGCCAGCAGCGTTAACCCGGGACTAGCGGGAGTTGTACGGTGGTCACACGAGCAGTACTTC
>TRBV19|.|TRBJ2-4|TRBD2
CASSWTSGELAKNIQYF
TGTGCCAGTAGTTGGACTAGCGGAGAGCTAGCCAAAAACATTCAGTACTTC
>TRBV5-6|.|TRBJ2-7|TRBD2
CASSSDERDPYEQYF
TGTGCCAGCAGCTCCGACGAGCGGGACCCCTACGAGCAGTACTTC
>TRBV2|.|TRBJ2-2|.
CASRAFNTGELFF
TGTGCCAGCAGAGCCTTCAACACCGGGGAGCTGTTTTTT
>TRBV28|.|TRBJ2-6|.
CASSRTGFSGANVLTF
TGTGCCAGCAGTAGAACAGGGTTCTCTGGGGCCAACGTCCTGACTTTC
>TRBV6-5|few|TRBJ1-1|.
CASSYQGNTEAFF
TGTGCCAGCAGTTATCAGGGGAACACTGAAGCTTTCTTT
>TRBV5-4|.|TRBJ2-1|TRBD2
CASSSRSGSSLDEQFF
TGTGCCAGCAGCAGTCGTAGCGGGAGCTCTTTGGATGAGCAGTTCTTC
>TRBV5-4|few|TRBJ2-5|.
CASSLPPSQETQYF
TGTGCCAGCAGCTTGCCTCCTAGCCAAGAGACCCAGTACTTC
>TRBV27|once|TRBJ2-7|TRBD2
CASSLGLAGDEQYF
TGTGCCAGCAGTTTGGGACTAGCGGGAGACGAGCAGTACTTC
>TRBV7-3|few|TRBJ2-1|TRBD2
CASSLGSGTLADEQFF
TGTGCCAGCAGCTTGGGTAGCGGGACCCTCGCTGATGAGCAGTTCTTC
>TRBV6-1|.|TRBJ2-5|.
CANRANGWETQYF
TGTGCCAACAGGGCCAACGGGTGGGAGACCCAGTACTTC